A selection of T cell receptor beta chains follows, all from one sample in a study of cytomegalovirus exposure and HLA in healthy donors. Here immunoSEQ multiplex PCR was the method, and the copy in TCRdb shows in-frame clones only, minus some. The repertoire includes around 100,000 clones, around 60% of them detected once, and around 3.3% sits in the top ten. Sequencing was performed on PBMCs. All receptors derive from a woman aged 50 to 60 in good health and CMV-seronegative. Each CDR3 is given without its conserved first and last residue. Some rows mark clone size as missing; the rest say once, few, many or name a class of expanded clone.

abundance	j_gene	v_gene	CDR3aa
-	TRBJ2-7	TRBV27	ASRSLAGAVYEQY
-	TRBJ2-1	TRBV28	AAGGTYNEQF
few	TRBJ1-3	TRBV5-1	ASSLGQGGNTIY
-	TRBJ2-1	TRBV7-9	ASSLAGRANEQF
-	TRBJ2-1	TRBV19	ASSWGGYNEQF
-	TRBJ2-7	TRBV27	ASSKYVEQGSSYEQY
-	TRBJ2-1	TRBV6-5	ASKRGRLVYNEQF
-	TRBJ2-1	TRBV5-4	ASSTSGSSYNEQF
once	TRBJ2-7	TRBV10-3	AISELLAGVNEQY
-	TRBJ2-7	TRBV7-2	ASSLVFSGTGLSYEQY
few	TRBJ2-1	TRBV5-1	ASSGSGRPDNEQF
-	TRBJ2-7	TRBV9	ASSVVDSSYEQY
-	TRBJ2-5	TRBV11-2	ASSLDLRQGQETQY
once	TRBJ2-3	TRBV10-3	ATGTSFGTDTQY
-	TRBJ2-7	TRBV5-1	ASRTGRTGTYEQY
-	TRBJ2-3	TRBV4-2	ASSSLLAGGRDTQY
-	TRBJ1-1	TRBV19	ASSPLQGKGTEAF
-	TRBJ2-7	TRBV11-2	ASSLAQGAHEQY
-	TRBJ2-2	TRBV29-1	SVSGTGNTGELF
-	TRBJ1-1	TRBV6-5	ASSYSGGEAF
-	TRBJ2-2	TRBV5-4	ASSFGAGGLVTGELF
-	TRBJ2-2	TRBV5-4	ASSLRAGSNTGELF
-	TRBJ1-2	TRBV4-1	ASSPLGQGHYGYT
-	TRBJ1-2	TRBV5-1	ASSLEGTRGYT
-	TRBJ2-7	TRBV5-4	ASSPDNSYEQY
-	TRBJ1-1	TRBV19	ASSISQGRVNTEAF
-	TRBJ2-1	TRBV7-2	ASSFSLLAGETYNEQF
-	TRBJ2-7	TRBV10-2	ASSPTQGNTYEQY
-	TRBJ1-4	TRBV19	ASSLGQGWNIEKLF
-	TRBJ1-2	TRBV13	ASSLGTGSYGYT
-	TRBJ2-5	TRBV19	ASSSRGVGDRSRPETQY
few	TRBJ2-3	TRBV12-5	ASAGSGSTDTQY
-	TRBJ1-1	TRBV18	ASSPPPTGLTEAF